A selection of T cell receptor beta chains follows, all from one sample in a study of blood T cell repertoires in COVID-19. The data were produced by immunoSEQ multiplex PCR, yet TCRdb's version contains in-frame clones alone and is incomplete. The sample carries about 120,000 clones, around nine tenths recorded once. Material: peripheral blood. Receptor source: a man aged 35 to 55 with acute or convalescent COVID-19. The conserved cysteine and the conserved F or W are not part of the CDR3 here.

>TRBV18|TRBJ1-3
ASSPAGTGLSGNTIY
>TRBV18|TRBJ2-1
ASSHGSYNEQF
>TRBV18|TRBJ1-1
ASSPGDRTNTEAF
>TRBV9|TRBJ2-5
ASSVGGTGGIETQY
>TRBV29-1|TRBJ2-4
SVARLVGKNIQY
>TRBV7-8|TRBJ2-7
ASSLEGAGKYEQY
>TRBV2|TRBJ1-2
ASSGTGGNYGYT
>TRBV19|TRBJ1-6
ASSTTGTEYSPLH
>TRBV5-6|TRBJ1-1
ASSLSPRNTEAF
>TRBV20-1|TRBJ2-3
SASSGGDTDTQY
>TRBV5-1|TRBJ1-2
ASSREGANYGYT
>TRBV5-1|TRBJ2-2
ASSLARTGRAGELF
>TRBV9|TRBJ1-3
ASSVAGGGNTIY
>TRBV7-3|TRBJ1-6
ASSVTENSPLH
>TRBV5-1|TRBJ2-3
ASNPSGVRTDTQY
>TRBV11-2|TRBJ1-2
ASSSRTGGAPGGYT
>TRBV7-2|TRBJ2-7
ASSLDGTSLIHEQY
>TRBV11-3|TRBJ2-7
ASSQSQGNEQY
>TRBV12-5|TRBJ2-2
ASGYLGNTGELF
>TRBV19|TRBJ2-3
ASSFASGQGTDTQY
>TRBV18|TRBJ2-7
ASSPRTLRDEQY
>TRBV9|TRBJ2-1
ASSQAGGLYNEQF
>TRBV7-3|TRBJ1-3
ASSLMGRTSGNTIY
>TRBV19|TRBJ2-5
ASSQKGGWQTQY
>TRBV3-1/TRBV3-2|TRBJ2-6
ASSRTGPRANVLT
>TRBV2|TRBJ1-1
ASKTGTGQNTEAF
>TRBV6-1|TRBJ1-4
ASSKAIPGRTNEKLF
>TRBV6-6|TRBJ1-2
ASSYAQGDYGYT
>TRBV5-1|TRBJ1-1
ASSLTANTEAF
>TRBV5-8|TRBJ2-3
ASSLAVDTQY
>TRBV19|TRBJ1-4
ASRQTGAAGEKLF
>TRBV5-1|TRBJ2-2
ASSRAWTGANTGELF
>TRBV6-5|TRBJ1-1
ASTPSTGIYTEAF
>TRBV19|TRBJ2-7
ASSTGTRTEQY
>TRBV19|TRBJ1-5
ASTDSGSNQPQH
>TRBV6-5|TRBJ1-6
ASRQGNNRSPLH
>TRBV19|TRBJ1-2
ASRPTGGPHGYT
>TRBV12-5|TRBJ2-7
ASGPGTSGRARY
>TRBV6-4|TRBJ2-7
ASSAAQGREQY
>TRBV5-1|TRBJ1-3
ASSSRTGNGNTIY
>TRBV2|TRBJ1-3
ASSVRGGNTIY
>TRBV7-2|TRBJ1-4
ASSWTGEKLF